Included here is one TCR beta chain sequence, with context. Its antigen is unidentified. It was CD45RO-negative cells, positively selected for CCR7, that made up naive CD8 cells, with terminally differentiated effector memory CD45RA+ cells excluded. Donors included only healthy HIV-negative adults lacking recent acute infections or vaccinations. These data originate in a study of shared clonotypes between healthy human individuals. Findings and limits, study-wide: A handful of donors showed sharing of approximately 5% of naive CD4 clonotypes. Estimated clonotype richness was generally higher in naive than memory subsets. For sorted subsets, rarefaction showed incomplete sequencing despite large depth.

The protocol was immunoSEQ multiplex PCR, while the TCRdb copy is restricted to in-frame clones and leaves out a portion. Here the sample spans 2 million to 2.5 million clones, 93% being singletons. The V segment lost 7 bases and the J segment 7 bases; nucleotides outside the gene matches: 14. This CDR3 has 14 amino acids. Germline V gene lookup returns CDR1 GTSNPN and CDR2 SVGIG (reference sequence). The source is a man aged 18-30 years in good health. Some clones in this sample may be carry-over from other donors' samples. This chain joins TRBV30 and TRBJ2-3; TRBD2 agrees at 7 bases. The source material was naive CD8+ T cells from PBMCs. CDR3 sequence: CASKSGGEWNTQYF. The CDR3 nucleotides are TGTGCCTCAAAAAGTGGGGGGGAGTGGAATACGCAGTATTTT.